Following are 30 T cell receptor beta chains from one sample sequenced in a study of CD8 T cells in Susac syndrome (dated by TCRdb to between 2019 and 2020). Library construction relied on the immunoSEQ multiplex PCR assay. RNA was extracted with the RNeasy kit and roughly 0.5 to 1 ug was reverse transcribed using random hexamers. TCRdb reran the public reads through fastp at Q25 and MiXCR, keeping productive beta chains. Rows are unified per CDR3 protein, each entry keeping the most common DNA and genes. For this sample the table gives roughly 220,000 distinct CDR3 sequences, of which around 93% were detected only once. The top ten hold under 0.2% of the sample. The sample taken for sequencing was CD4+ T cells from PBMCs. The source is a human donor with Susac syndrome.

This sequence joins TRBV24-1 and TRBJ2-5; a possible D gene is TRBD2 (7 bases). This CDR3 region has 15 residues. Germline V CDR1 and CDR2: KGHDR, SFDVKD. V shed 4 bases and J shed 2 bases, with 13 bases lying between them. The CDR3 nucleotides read TGTGCCACCAGTGAGGCGGGGGCGACACAAGAGACCCAGTACTTC. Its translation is CATSEAGATQETQYF.

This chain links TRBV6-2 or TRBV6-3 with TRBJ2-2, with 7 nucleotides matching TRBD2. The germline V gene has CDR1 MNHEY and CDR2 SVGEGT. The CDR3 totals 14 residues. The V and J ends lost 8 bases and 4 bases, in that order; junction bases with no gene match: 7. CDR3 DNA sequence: TGTGCCAGCGCAAATGGGGGGGGCACCGGGGAGCTGTTTTTT. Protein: CASANGGGTGELFF.

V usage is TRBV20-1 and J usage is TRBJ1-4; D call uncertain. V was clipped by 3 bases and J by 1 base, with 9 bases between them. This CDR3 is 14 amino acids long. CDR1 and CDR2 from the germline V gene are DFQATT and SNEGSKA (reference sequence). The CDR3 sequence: CSASFRETNEKLFF. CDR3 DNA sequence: TGCAGTGCTAGCTTTAGGGAAACTAATGAAAAACTGTTTTTT.

In nucleotides, the CDR3 is TGTGCCAGCAGCCCTACGGGGGAGACCCAGTACTTC. Translating it yields CASSPTGETQYF. The chain recombines TRBV7-9 with TRBJ2-5, with D possibly matching TRBD2 (5 bases). Germline V gene lookup returns CDR1 SEHNR and CDR2 FQNEAQ (reference sequence). CDR3 length equals 12 residues. The ends were cut back, 5 bases at V and 5 bases at J, with 9 bases in the middle. Using reference TRBV7-9 and TRBJ2-5 for the parts outside the CDR3, the full variable domain is DTGVSQNPRHKITKRGQNVTFRCDPISEHNRLYWYRQTLGQGPEFLTYFQNEAQLEKSRLLSDRFSAERPKGSFSTLEIQRTEQGDSAMYLCASSPTGETQYFGPGTRLLVL.

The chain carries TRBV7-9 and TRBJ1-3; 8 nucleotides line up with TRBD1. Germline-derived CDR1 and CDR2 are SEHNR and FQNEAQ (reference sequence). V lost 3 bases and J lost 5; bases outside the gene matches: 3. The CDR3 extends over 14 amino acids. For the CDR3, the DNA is TGTGCCAGCAGCTTTGGACAGGGACGAAACACCATATATTTT. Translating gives CASSFGQGRNTIYF.

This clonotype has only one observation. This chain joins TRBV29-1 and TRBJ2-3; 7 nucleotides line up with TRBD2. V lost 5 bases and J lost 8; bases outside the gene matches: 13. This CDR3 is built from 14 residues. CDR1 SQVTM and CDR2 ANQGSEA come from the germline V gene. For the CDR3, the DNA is TGCAGCGTTCCAGCACGATTAGCGGGCGGTACGCAGTATTTT. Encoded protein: CSVPARLAGGTQYF.

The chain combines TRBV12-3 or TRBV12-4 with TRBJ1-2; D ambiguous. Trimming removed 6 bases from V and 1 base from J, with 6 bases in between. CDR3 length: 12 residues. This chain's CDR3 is CASRSLNYGYTF. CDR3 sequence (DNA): TGTGCCAGCAGGTCTCTTAACTATGGCTACACCTTC.

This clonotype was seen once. CDR3 sequence: CASSQVEATGGNEQFF. The CDR3 DNA follows: TGTGCCAGCAGCCAAGTTGAGGCGACAGGGGGCAATGAGCAGTTCTTC. The genes are TRBV4-2 and TRBJ2-1, with 9 bases fitting TRBD1. Germline V gives CDR1 LGHNA, CDR2 YNFKEQ. Losses at the gene ends were 1 base for V and 6 bases for J; bases not matched to a gene: 7. The CDR3 has 16 amino acids.

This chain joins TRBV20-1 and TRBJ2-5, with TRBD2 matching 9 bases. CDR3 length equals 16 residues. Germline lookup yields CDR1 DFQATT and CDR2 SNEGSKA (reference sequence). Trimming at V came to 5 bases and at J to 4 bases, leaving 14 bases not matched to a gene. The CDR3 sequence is CSARTYSGGRRETQYF. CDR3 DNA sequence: TGCAGTGCTCGTACCTATAGCGGGGGCCGGCGAGAGACCCAGTACTTC.

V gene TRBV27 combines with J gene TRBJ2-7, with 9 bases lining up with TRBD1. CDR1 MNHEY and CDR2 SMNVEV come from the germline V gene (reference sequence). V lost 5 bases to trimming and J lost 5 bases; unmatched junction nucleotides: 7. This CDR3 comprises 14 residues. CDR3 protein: CASSHRDRDHEQYF. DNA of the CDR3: TGTGCCAGCAGTCACCGGGACAGGGACCACGAGCAGTACTTC.

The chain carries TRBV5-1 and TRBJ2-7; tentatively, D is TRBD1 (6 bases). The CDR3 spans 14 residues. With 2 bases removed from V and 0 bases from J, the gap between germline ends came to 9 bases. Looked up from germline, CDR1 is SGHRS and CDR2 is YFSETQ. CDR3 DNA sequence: TGCGCCAGCAGCTTCGGACAGACCTCCTACGAGCAGTACTTC. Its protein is CASSFGQTSYEQYF.

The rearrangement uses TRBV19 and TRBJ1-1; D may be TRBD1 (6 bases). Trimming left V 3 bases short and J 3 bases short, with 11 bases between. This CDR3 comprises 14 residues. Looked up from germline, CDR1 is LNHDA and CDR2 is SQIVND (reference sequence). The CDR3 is CASSINRADTEAFF. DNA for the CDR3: TGTGCCAGTAGTATCAACAGGGCGGACACTGAAGCTTTCTTT.

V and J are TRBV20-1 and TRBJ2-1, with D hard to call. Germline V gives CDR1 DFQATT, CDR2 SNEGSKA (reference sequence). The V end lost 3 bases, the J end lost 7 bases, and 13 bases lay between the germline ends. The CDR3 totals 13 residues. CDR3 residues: CSASLTRQNEQFF. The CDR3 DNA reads TGCAGTGCTAGTTTAACCCGCCAGAATGAGCAGTTCTTC.

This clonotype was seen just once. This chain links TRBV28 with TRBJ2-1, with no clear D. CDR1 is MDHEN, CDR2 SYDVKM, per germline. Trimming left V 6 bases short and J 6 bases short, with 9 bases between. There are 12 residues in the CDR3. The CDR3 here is CASSLGFNEQFF. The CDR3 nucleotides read TGTGCCAGCAGCTTAGGGTTCAATGAGCAGTTCTTC.

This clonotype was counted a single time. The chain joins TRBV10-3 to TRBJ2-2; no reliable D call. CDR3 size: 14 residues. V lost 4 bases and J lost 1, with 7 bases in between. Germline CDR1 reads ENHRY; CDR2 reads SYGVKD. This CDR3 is CAISVRGNTGELFF. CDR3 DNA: TGTGCCATCAGTGTGAGAGGGAACACCGGGGAGCTGTTTTTT.

CDR3 protein: CASSLEGRNTGELFF. CDR3 sequence (DNA): TGTGCCAGCAGTCTGGAGGGCAGGAACACCGGGGAGCTGTTTTTT. The chain carries TRBV2 and TRBJ2-2, with D possibly being TRBD2 (6 bases). CDR1 and CDR2 from the germline V gene are SNHLY and FYNNEI. This CDR3 comprises 15 residues. V shed 5 bases and J shed 1 base, with 11 bases lying between them.

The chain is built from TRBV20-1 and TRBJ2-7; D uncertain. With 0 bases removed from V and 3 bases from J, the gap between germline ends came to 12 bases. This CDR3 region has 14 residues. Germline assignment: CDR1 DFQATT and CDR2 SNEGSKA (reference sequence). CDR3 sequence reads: CSAREGILGYEQYF. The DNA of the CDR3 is TGCAGTGCTAGAGAAGGTATTCTCGGCTACGAGCAGTACTTC.

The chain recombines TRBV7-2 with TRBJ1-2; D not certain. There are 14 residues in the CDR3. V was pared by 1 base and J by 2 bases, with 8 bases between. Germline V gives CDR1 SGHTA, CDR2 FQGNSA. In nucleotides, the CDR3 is TGTGCCAGCAGCTTAGGGCAGAACAACTATGGCTACACCTTC. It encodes CASSLGQNNYGYTF. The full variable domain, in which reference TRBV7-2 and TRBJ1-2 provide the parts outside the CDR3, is GAGVSQSPSNKVTEKGKDVELRCDPISGHTALYWYRQSLGQGLEFLIYFQGNSAPDKSGLPSDRFSAERTGGSVSTLTIQRTQQEDSAVYLCASSLGQNNYGYTFGSGTRLTVV.

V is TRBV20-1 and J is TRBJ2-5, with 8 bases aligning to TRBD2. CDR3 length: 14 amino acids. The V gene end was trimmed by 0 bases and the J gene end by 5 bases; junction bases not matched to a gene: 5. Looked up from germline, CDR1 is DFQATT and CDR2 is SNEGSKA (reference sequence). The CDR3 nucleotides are TGCAGTGCTAGAGATGAGGCTAGCGGGGAGACCCAGTACTTC. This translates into CSARDEASGETQYF.

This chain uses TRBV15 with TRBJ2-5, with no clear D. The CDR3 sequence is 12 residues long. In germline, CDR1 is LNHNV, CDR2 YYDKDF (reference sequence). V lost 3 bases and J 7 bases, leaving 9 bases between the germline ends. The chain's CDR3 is CATSRPKGTQYF. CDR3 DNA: TGTGCCACCAGCAGGCCGAAGGGGACCCAGTACTTC.

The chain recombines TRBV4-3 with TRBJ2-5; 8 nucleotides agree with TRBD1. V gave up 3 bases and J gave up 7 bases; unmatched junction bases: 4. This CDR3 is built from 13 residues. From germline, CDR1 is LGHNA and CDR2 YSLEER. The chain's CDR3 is CASSQTGTGTQYF. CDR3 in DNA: TGCGCCAGCAGCCAGACCGGGACAGGGACCCAGTACTTC.

The CDR3 DNA reads as TGTGCCAGCAGTTTACCCCCCCATGACGGACAGGGGTCCTACGAGCAGTACTTC. This sequence encodes CASSLPPHDGQGSYEQYF. This sequence joins TRBV28 and TRBJ2-7; 9 bases fit TRBD1. The CDR3 spans 18 residues. V shed 2 bases, J shed 1 base, and the junction held 12 bases outside the gene matches. CDR1 is MDHEN and CDR2 is SYDVKM in the germline V gene.

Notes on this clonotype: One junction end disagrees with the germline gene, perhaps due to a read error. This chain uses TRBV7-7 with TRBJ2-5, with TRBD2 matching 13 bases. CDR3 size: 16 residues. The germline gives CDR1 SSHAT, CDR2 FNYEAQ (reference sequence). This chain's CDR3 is CASSRGTSGVRETQYF. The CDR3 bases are TGTGCTAGCAGCCGAGGGACTAGCGGGGTCCGGGAGACCCAGTACTTC.

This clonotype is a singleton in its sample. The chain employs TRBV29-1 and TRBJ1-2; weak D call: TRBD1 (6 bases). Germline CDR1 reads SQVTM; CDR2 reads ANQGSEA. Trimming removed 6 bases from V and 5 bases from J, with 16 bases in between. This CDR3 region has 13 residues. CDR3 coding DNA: TGCAGCGTGGGGGGGGACACGGCGTATGGCTACACCTTC. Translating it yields CSVGGDTAYGYTF.

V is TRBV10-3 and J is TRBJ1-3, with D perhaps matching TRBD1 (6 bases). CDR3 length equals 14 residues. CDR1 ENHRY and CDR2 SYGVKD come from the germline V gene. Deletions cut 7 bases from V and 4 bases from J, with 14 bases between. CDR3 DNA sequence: TGTGCCATCAATCCAGGGGCTGAGGGAAACACCATATATTTT. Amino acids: CAINPGAEGNTIYF.

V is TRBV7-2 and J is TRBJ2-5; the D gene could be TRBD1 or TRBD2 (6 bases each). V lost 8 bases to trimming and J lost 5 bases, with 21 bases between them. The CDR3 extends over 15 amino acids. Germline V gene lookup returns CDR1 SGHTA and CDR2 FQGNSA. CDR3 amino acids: CASDRLGGLRETQYF. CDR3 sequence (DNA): TGTGCCAGCGACCGCCTCGGGGGCCTTCGGGAGACCCAGTACTTC.

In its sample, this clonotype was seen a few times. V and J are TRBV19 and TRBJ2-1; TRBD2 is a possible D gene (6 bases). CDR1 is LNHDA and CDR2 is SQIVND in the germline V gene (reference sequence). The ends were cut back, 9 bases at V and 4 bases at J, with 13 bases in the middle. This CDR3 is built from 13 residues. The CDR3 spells CASAGRPYNEQFF. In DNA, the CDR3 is TGTGCCAGCGCGGGGCGGCCATACAATGAGCAGTTCTTC.

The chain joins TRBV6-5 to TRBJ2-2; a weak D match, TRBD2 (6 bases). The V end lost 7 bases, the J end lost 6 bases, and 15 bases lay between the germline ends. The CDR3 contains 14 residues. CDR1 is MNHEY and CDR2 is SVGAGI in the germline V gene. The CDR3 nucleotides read TGTGCCAGCAACCCCCGAGCGGGTGCCGGGGAGCTGTTTTTT. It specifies CASNPRAGAGELFF.

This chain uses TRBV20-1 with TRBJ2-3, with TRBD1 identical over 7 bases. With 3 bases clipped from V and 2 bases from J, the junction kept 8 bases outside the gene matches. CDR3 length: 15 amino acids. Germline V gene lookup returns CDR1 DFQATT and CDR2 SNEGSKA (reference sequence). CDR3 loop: CSARLPGQNTDTQYF. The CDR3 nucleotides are TGCAGTGCTAGGCTACCGGGACAGAACACAGATACGCAGTATTTT.

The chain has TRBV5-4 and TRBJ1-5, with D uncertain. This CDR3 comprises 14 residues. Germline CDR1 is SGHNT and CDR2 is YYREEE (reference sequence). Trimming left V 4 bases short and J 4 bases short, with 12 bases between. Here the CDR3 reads CASSVLGGNQPQHF. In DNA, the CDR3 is TGTGCCAGCAGCGTGCTCGGCGGTAATCAGCCCCAGCATTTT.